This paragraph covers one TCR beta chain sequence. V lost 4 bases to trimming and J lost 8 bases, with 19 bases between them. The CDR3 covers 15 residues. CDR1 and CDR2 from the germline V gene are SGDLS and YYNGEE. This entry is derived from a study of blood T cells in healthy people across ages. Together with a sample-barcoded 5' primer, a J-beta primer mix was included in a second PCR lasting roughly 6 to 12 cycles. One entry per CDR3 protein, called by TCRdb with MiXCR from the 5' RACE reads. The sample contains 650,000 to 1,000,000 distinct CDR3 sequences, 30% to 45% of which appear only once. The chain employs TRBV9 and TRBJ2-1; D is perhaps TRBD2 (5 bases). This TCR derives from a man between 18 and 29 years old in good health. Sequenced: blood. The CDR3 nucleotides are TGTGCCAGCAGCAAGAAGTCTTACCTCGGGGATGAGCAGTTCTTC. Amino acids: CASSKKSYLGDEQFF.